This TCR beta chain is from a study of T cell responses to AZD1222 COVID-19 vaccine. Method: immunoSEQ multiplex PCR; TCRdb's copy keeps in-frame clones and lacks some. The data contain 100,000 to 120,000 clones, 88% of them singletons. Specimen: peripheral blood, collected on day 0 of AZD1222 vaccination. This TCR came from an adult in good health.

The DNA for the CDR3 is TGTGCCAGCAGTCGAGGGAGTCGGGAGACCCAGTACTTC. Its translation is CASSRGSRETQYF. The J gene is TRBJ2-5, the V gene TRBV12-3 or TRBV12-4; D is possibly TRBD2 (5 bases). This CDR3 is built from 13 residues. Trimming left V 5 bases short and J 5 bases short, with 12 bases between.